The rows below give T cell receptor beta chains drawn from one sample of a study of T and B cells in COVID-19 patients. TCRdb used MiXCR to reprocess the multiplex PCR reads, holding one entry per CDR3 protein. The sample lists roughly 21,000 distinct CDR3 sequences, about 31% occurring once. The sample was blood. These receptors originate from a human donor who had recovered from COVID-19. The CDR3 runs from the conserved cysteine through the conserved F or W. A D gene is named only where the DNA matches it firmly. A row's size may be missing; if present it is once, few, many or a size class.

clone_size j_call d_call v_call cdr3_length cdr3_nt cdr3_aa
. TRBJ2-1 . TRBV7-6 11 TGTGCCAGCAGCCGCTACGCTGAGCAGTTCTTC CASSRYAEQFF
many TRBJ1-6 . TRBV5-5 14 TGTGCCAGCAGCTTGGATTGGGCGAATTCACCCCTCCACTTT CASSLDWANSPLHF
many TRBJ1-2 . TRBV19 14 TGTGCCAGTAGGAAGCAGGGTGGGGACTATGGCTACACCTTC CASRKQGGDYGYTF
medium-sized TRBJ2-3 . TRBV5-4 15 TGTGCCAGCAGCTTGCGCGGTATCAGCACAGATACGCAGTATTTT CASSLRGISTDTQYF
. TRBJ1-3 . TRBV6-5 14 TGTGCCACCCCAAGATGTAGGGCTGGAAACACCATATATTTT CATPRCRAGNTIYF
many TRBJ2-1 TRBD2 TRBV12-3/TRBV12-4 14 TGTGCCAGCAGCTCATTAGCGGGGGGGCGGGAGCAGTTCTTC CASSSLAGGREQFF
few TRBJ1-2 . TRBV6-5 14 TGTGCCAGCAGTTACCGGGGGATCTTCTATGGCTACACCTTC CASSYRGIFYGYTF
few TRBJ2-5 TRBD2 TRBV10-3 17 TGTGCCATCAGTGAGTCGGTTAGCGGGGGCCGACAAGAGACCCAGTACTTC CAISESVSGGRQETQYF
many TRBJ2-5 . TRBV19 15 TGTGCCAGTAGTGCCCGAGTGGCCCCACGAGGGACCCAGTACTTC CASSARVAPRGTQYF
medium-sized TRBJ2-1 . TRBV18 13 TGTGCCAGCTCACCAGGGGTTCCCAATGAGCAGTTCTTC CASSPGVPNEQFF
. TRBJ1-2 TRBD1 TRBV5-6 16 TGTGCCAGCAGACAGGGTCCCGGGACAGGGGGACGTGGCTACACCTTC CASRQGPGTGGRGYTF
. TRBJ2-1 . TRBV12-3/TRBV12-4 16 TGTGCCAGCAGTTCCCATGGGTCGGGGGTTTACAATGAGCAGTTCTTC CASSSHGSGVYNEQFF
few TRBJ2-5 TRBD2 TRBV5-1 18 TGCGCCAGCAGCATTGGAGGGACTAGCGGGGGGTTACAAGAGACCCAGTACTTC CASSIGGTSGGLQETQYF
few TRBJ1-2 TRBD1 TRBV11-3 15 TGTGCCAGCAGCGGCCAGACAGGGGGGGGCTATGGCTACACCTTC CASSGQTGGGYGYTF
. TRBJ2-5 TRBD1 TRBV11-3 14 TGTGCCAGCAGCTTCCGGGACAGGCAAGAGACCCAGTACTTC CASSFRDRQETQYF
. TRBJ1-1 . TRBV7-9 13 TGTGCCAGCAGCAGGGGCCGGGACGATGAAGCTTTCTTT CASSRGRDDEAFF
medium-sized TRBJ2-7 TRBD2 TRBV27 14 TGTGCCAGCAGGGCGGGGGGGACCGGTGACGAGCAGTACTTC CASRAGGTGDEQYF
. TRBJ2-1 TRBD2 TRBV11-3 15 TGTGCCAGCAGCCTCGGGACTAGCGGGGGGCCAAAGCAGTTCTTC CASSLGTSGGPKQFF
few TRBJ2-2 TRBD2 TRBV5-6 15 TGTGCCAGCAGCAAGGGACTAGCGGGGATCGGGGAGCTGTTTTTT CASSKGLAGIGELFF
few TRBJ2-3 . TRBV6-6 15 TGTGCCAGCAGTTACTCTGGGGCCAGCACAGATACGCAGTATTTT CASSYSGASTDTQYF
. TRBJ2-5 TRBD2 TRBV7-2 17 TGTGCCAGCAGCGCGATTAGACTAGCGGGGGGCCAAGAGACCCAGTACTTC CASSAIRLAGGQETQYF
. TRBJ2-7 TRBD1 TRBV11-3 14 TGTGCCAGCAGCCTCGGACAGGGGTTCTACGAGCAGTACTTC CASSLGQGFYEQYF
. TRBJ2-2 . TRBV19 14 TGTGCCGCCGGACAGGGAGGGAGTGGCGGGGAGCTGTTTTTT CAAGQGGSGGELFF
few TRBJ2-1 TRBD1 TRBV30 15 TGTGCCTGGAGTATCGGACAGGGCTCCTACAATGAGCAGTTCTTC CAWSIGQGSYNEQFF
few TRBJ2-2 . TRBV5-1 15 TGCGCCAGCTCGGAGCCAGGGGTGAACACCGGGGAGCTGTTTTTT CASSEPGVNTGELFF
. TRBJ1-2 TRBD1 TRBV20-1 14 TGCAGTGCTAGGGCCCAGGGGGGTCTATATGGCTACACCTTC CSARAQGGLYGYTF
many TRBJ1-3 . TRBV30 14 TGTGCCTGGAGTTTCGGGGGCGCTGGAAACACCATATATTTT CAWSFGGAGNTIYF